The 14 T cell receptor beta chains in this list originate from one sample, sequenced in a study of T cells after yellow fever vaccination. Using its own MiXCR run on the 5' RACE reads, TCRdb lists one record per CDR3 protein. The sample carries hundreds of thousands of distinct CDR3 sequences, 7.5% to 9% recorded once. The sequenced sample was PBMCs, obtained on the day of the first yellow fever vaccination. These receptors all stem from a man between 18 and 29 years old who received the YFV17D yellow fever vaccine.

The genes are TRBV6-1 and TRBJ2-7; no reliable D call. V lost 3 bases and J lost 7, with 22 bases in between. This CDR3 is 16 amino acids long. Germline loops: CDR1 MNHNS, CDR2 SASEGT. CDR3 loop: CASSEDLTPPFREQYF. In DNA form, the CDR3 reads TGTGCCAGCAGTGAGGACCTGACACCACCATTCCGGGAGCAGTACTTC.

This clonotype was found many times. V gene TRBV29-1 combines with J gene TRBJ2-3; D not certain. The CDR3 is made up of 16 amino acids. Germline V gives CDR1 SQVTM, CDR2 ANQGSEA. V lost 0 bases and J 2 bases, leaving 15 bases between the germline ends. The CDR3, as DNA: TGCAGCGTTGAAGATGCCAGGCTGATGGCCACAGATACGCAGTATTTT. It yields the protein CSVEDARLMATDTQYF.

This clonotype was seen a few times. The chain has TRBV20-1 and TRBJ2-3; TRBD2 matches at 7 bases. The germline CDR1 and CDR2 sequences are DFQATT and SNEGSKA (reference sequence). The length of the CDR3 is 16 residues. Trimming took 0 bases from V and 3 from J; bases not matched to a gene: 9. The DNA of the CDR3 is TGCAGTGCTAGAGATCGGGGGGAAGGGCGAACAGATACGCAGTATTTT. This codes for CSARDRGEGRTDTQYF.

This clonotype was seen repeatedly, ten times or more. The genes are TRBV20-1 and TRBJ2-5, with D unclear. V lost 1 base and J lost 5, with 11 bases in between. CDR3 length: 13 residues. Germline V gives CDR1 DFQATT, CDR2 SNEGSKA (reference sequence). The CDR3 sequence: CSARAPGLETQYF. The CDR3 nucleotides read TGCAGTGCTAGAGCCCCTGGCCTGGAGACCCAGTACTTC.

The rearrangement joins TRBV27 to TRBJ1-2, with 8 bases matching TRBD1. This CDR3 contains 17 residues. CDR1 is MNHEY and CDR2 is SMNVEV in the germline V gene (reference sequence). J was trimmed by 4 bases and V by 3 bases; bases with no gene match: 13. The CDR3 bases are TGTGCCAGCAGTTTGGCCGAAGCAGGGGGCTTTGGCTATGGCTACACCTTC. This gives the protein CASSLAEAGGFGYGYTF.

This clonotype appeared a few times. This sequence joins TRBV6-5 and TRBJ2-3; D is ambiguous. V lost 1 base, J lost 1 base, and 6 bases lay in between. The CDR3 spans 14 residues. Germline loops: CDR1 MNHEY, CDR2 SVGAGI. The CDR3 loop reads CASSYLSGTDTQYF. Here the CDR3 DNA reads TGTGCCAGCAGTTACTTGAGCGGCACAGATACGCAGTATTTT.

This clonotype was detected ten times or more. This chain uses TRBV6-5 with TRBJ2-3; no definite D call. V lost 2 bases and J lost 0, with 6 bases in between. The CDR3 has 14 residues. CDR1 is MNHEY and CDR2 is SVGAGI in the germline V gene. CDR3 bases: TGTGCCAGCAGTTACCCGGTGAGCACAGATACGCAGTATTTT. It codes for CASSYPVSTDTQYF.

This sequence joins TRBV7-2 and TRBJ2-5; 11 bases map to TRBD2. The junction had 10 bases not matched to a gene; V was cut back by 6 bases and J by 4 bases. Germline V gives CDR1 SGHTA, CDR2 FQGNSA. The CDR3 is 16 residues long. The CDR3 DNA sequence: TGTGCCAGCAGTCCCTCACCACTAGCGGGGGCAGAGACCCAGTACTTC. Protein product: CASSPSPLAGAETQYF.

In its sample, this clonotype was seen many times. This chain uses TRBV12-3 or TRBV12-4 with TRBJ1-6; D might be TRBD1 (5 bases). CDR3 length: 18 amino acids. V was cut by 5 bases and J by 8 bases, with 25 bases left in between. The CDR3 here is CASSPLIRDGGLDSPLHF. In DNA, the CDR3 is TGTGCCAGCAGTCCGTTGATCCGGGACGGAGGTCTTGATTCACCCCTCCACTTT.

The chain couples TRBV28 to TRBJ1-3, with a weak D call TRBD1 (6 bases). The V end lost 4 bases, the J end lost 2 bases, and 18 bases lay between the germline ends. The CDR3 runs 17 residues. Germline V lookup: CDR1 MDHEN, CDR2 SYDVKM. The CDR3 loop reads CASSSTTGLYPGNTIYF. CDR3 in DNA: TGTGCCAGCAGTTCTACGACAGGACTCTACCCTGGAAACACCATATATTTT.

This clonotype turned up a few times. The chain is built from TRBV5-1 and TRBJ2-3; D uncertain. The length of the CDR3 is 15 residues. Germline values: CDR1 SGHRS, CDR2 YFSETQ. Trimming shortened V by 1 base and J by 1 base, and 10 bases separated the two germline ends. The CDR3 region is CASSLSGFGTDTQYF. CDR3 nucleotide sequence: TGCGCCAGCAGCTTGTCAGGTTTTGGCACAGATACGCAGTATTTT.

This clonotype was picked up a small number of times. The CDR3 sequence: CASSLSPFKTQYF. In DNA, the CDR3 is TGTGCCAGCAGCTTAAGTCCCTTTAAGACCCAGTACTTC. The V call is TRBV7-8, the J call TRBJ2-5; D uncertain. V dropped 2 bases and J dropped 6 bases, with 10 bases sitting between them. This CDR3 contains 13 residues. Germline V gene lookup returns CDR1 SGHVS and CDR2 FQNEAQ.

The chain has TRBV6-5 and TRBJ1-2; no definite D call. V lost 0 bases, J lost 8 bases, and 10 bases lay in between. CDR3 length: 13 amino acids. Germline V gene sequence: CDR1 MNHEY, CDR2 SVGAGI. DNA for the CDR3: TGTGCCAGCAGTTACTCGCCAAAATTGGGCTACACCTTC. This sequence encodes CASSYSPKLGYTF.

This clonotype was seen ten or more times. This sequence joins TRBV6-2 or TRBV6-3 and TRBJ2-2; D is unresolved. V lost 2 bases to trimming and J lost 7 bases, with 5 bases between them. The CDR3 runs to 12 residues. Germline V gives CDR1 MNHEY, CDR2 SVGEGT. The CDR3 sequence: CASSYGGGELFF. In nucleotides, the CDR3 is TGTGCCAGCAGTTACGGTGGCGGGGAGCTGTTTTTT.